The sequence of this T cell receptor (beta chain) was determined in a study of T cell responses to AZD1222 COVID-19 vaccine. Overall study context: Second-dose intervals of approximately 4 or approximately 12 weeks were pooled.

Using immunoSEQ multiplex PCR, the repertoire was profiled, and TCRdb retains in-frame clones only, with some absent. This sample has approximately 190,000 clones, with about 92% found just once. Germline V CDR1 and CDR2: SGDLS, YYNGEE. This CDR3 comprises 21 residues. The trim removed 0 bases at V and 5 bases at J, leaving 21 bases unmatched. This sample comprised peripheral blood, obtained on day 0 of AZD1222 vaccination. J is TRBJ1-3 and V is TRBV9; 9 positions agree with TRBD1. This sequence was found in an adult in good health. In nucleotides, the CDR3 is TGTGCCAGCAGCGTAGTCAAAAGGGTTGGGACAGGGCCAGCTAGGCGAAACACCATATATTTT. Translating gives CASSVVKRVGTGPARRNTIYF.